The entry below gives a single TCR beta chain sequence along with its context. This record belongs to a study of PD-1 blockade in mismatch repair-deficient tumors. Germline CDR1 is MDHEN and CDR2 is SYDVKM. There are 12 residues in the CDR3. V lost 2 bases and J lost 12, with 11 bases in between. Repertoires were generated with immunoSEQ multiplex PCR, while TCRdb's copy carries only in-frame clones and drops some. The profile shows roughly 130,000 clones, about nine tenths of them singletons. Specimen: peripheral blood, collected just under 74 weeks after starting pembrolizumab. The chain employs TRBV28 and TRBJ2-1; no definite D call. The receptor was isolated from an adult with mismatch repair-deficient cancer. This chain's CDR3 is CASSLDPMGQFF. The CDR3 nucleotides are TGTGCCAGCAGTTTAGACCCAATGGGGCAGTTCTTC.